This T cell receptor (beta chain) was observed in a study of blood T cell repertoires in COVID-19. Turning to the study itself: Italy, Spain and the United States were the sources of the convalescent and acute COVID-19 samples. PBMCs, B-cell-depleted T cells, or T cells provided the cDNA or gDNA that made up the material.

This CDR3 has 17 residues. Germline loops: CDR1 SGHTA, CDR2 FQGNSA. The V gene lost 3 bases and the J gene lost 0 bases, with 16 bases spanning the gap. Source study methods: Amplified reference gene primers provided the basis for estimating nucleated cell counts. Method: immunoSEQ multiplex PCR; TCRdb's copy keeps in-frame clones and lacks some. The V and J calls and the clone size are those of that table, but D and trimming were determined from the DNA. The sample lists about 66,000 clones, roughly nine tenths occurring once. Sequencing was performed on peripheral blood. This TCR was sampled from a human donor in a cohort sampled during active COVID-19. The V and J genes are TRBV7-2 and TRBJ2-3, with D tentatively TRBD2 (7 bases). The CDR3 sequence: CASSLRWGGESTDTQYF. The CDR3, as DNA: TGTGCCAGCAGCTTGCGGTGGGGGGGCGAGAGCACAGATACGCAGTATTTT.